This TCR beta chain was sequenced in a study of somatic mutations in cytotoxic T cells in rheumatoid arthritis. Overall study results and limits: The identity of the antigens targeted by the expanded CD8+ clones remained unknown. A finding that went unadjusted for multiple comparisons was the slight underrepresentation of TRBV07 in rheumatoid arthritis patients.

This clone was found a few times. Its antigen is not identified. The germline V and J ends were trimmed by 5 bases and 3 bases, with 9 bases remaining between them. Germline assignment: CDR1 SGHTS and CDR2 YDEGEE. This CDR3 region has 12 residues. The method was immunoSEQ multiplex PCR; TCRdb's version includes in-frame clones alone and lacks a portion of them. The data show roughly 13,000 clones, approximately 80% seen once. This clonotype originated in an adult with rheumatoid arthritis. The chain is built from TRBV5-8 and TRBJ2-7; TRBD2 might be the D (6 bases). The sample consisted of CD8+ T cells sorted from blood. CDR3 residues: CASREGIYEQYF. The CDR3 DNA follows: TGTGCCAGCAGGGAGGGGATCTACGAGCAGTACTTC.